The present entry profiles one T cell receptor (beta chain) with its context. Its antigen is unidentified. Clones were read by immunoSEQ multiplex PCR, and TCRdb kept only the in-frame ones, dropping some. There are about 78,000 clones in the sample; around 89% occur only once, and 5% to 7.5% lies in the top ten. This sample is part of a study of radiation and T cells in renal cell carcinoma. Time point specified: blood 4 weeks post-SBRT, at nephrectomy. Treatment here: 15 Gy SBRT to primary tumor, nephrectomy 4 weeks later. Nephrectomy followed 15 Gy stereotactic body radiation by 4 weeks. Germline V gene sequence: CDR1 GTSNPN, CDR2 SVGIG (reference sequence). J lost 2 bases, V lost 2 bases, and 8 bases had no gene match. The CDR3 covers 15 residues. Whole-study findings and limits: Top tumor clonotypes rose in blood 2 weeks post-radiation, then contracted.

The genes are TRBV30 and TRBJ1-2; TRBD1 aligns across 7 bases. This sequence was found in a woman aged 70-85 years with renal cell carcinoma. The sequences come from blood, collected from a patient whose treatment included radiotherapy and nephrectomy. CDR3 sequence: CAWSIRSGGNYGYTF. The CDR3 DNA reads TGTGCCTGGAGTATCAGGTCAGGGGGGAACTATGGCTACACCTTC.